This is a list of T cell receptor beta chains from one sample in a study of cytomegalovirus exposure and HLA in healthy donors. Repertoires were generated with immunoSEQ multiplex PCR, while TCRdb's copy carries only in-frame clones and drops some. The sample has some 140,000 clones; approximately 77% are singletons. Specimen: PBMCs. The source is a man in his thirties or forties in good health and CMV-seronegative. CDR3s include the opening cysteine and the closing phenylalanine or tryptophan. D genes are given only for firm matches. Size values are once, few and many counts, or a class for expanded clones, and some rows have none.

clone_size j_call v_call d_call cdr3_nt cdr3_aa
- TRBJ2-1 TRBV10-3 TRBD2 TGTGCCATCAGCCTTACCATTGTAGCGGGAGGGCCGGGGTCCTACAATGAGCAGTTCTTC CAISLTIVAGGPGSYNEQFF
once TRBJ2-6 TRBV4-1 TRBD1 TGCGCCAGCAGGCAACCGGGACAGGGTGGTGGGGCCAACGTCCTGACTTTC CASRQPGQGGGANVLTF
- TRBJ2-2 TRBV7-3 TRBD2 TGTGCCAGCAGCTTAAGTCCAGCGGGAGTTTCCGGGGAGCTGTTTTTT CASSLSPAGVSGELFF
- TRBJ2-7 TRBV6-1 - TGTGCCAGCAGTAACCTCAGGGGCTACGAGCAGTACTTC CASSNLRGYEQYF
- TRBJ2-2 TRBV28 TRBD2 TGTGCCAGCAGTTTCCCGGGACTAGCCCCAGCGGGCACCGGGGAGCTGTTTTTT CASSFPGLAPAGTGELFF
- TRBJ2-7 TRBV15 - TGTGCCACCAGCCACAGAAGCCTGGGGGCGCAGTACTTC CATSHRSLGAQYF
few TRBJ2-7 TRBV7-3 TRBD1 TGTGCCAGCAGGCCCCCCGGGACAGGTCGGGACGAGCAGTACTTC CASRPPGTGRDEQYF
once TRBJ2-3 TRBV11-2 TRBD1 TGTGCCAGCAGCGCGGACAGGGTTGGAGATACGCAGTATTTT CASSADRVGDTQYF
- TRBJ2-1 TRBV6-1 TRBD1 TGTGCCAGCAGTGCGACAGGGGGCATCCCTCCCAATGAGCAGTTCTTC CASSATGGIPPNEQFF
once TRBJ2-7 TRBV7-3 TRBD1 TGTGCCAGCAGCTTAAGGGCAGGGGGCTACGAGCAGTACTTC CASSLRAGGYEQYF
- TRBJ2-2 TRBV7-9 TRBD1 TGTGCCAGCAGCGGGGACAGGGGGCATCATATGCACGGGGAGCTGTTTTTT CASSGDRGHHMHGELFF
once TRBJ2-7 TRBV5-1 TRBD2 TGCGCCAGCAGCTTGGAAACGAGTAGCGGGAGGTATTCGCACGAGCAGTACTTC CASSLETSSGRYSHEQYF
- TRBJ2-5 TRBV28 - TGTGCCAGCAGTCCCCAGGGGCCCCAGTACTTC CASSPQGPQYF
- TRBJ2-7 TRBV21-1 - TGTGCCAGCAGCAAACGGCGCACCCCGGGACAGGGCCGGAACGAGCAGTACTTC CASSKRRTPGQGRNEQYF
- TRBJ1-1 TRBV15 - TGTGCCACCAGCAGAGATACTATAACAGGGCATGAAGCTTTCTTT CATSRDTITGHEAFF
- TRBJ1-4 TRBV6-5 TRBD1 TGTGCCAGCAGTACAGGGGGTGTAGGGGAAAAACTGTTTTTT CASSTGGVGEKLFF
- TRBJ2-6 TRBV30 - TGTGCCCGGACATTACAGGGATACTCTGGGGCCAACGTCCTGACTTTC CARTLQGYSGANVLTF
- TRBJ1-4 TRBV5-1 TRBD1 TGCGCCAGCAGCACGGGGGACAGGGTTATTGAAAAACTGTTTTTT CASSTGDRVIEKLFF
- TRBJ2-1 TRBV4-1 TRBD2 TGCGCCAGCAGCCAAGAGGCGGGAGAGTACAATAAGCAGTTCTTC CASSQEAGEYNKQFF
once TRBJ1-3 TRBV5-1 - TGCGCCAGCAGCTTGGGACTGCACTCTGGAAACACCATATATTTT CASSLGLHSGNTIYF
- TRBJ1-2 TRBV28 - TGTGCCAGCACCCGGGGAGGTTATGGCTACACCTTC CASTRGGYGYTF
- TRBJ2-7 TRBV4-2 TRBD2 TGTGCCAGCAGCTCGGGAGGGCCCTACGAGCAGTACTTC CASSSGGPYEQYF
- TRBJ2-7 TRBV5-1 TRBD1 TGCGCCAGCAGCTTGGGGGGGACAGCTACCTACGAGCAGTACTTC CASSLGGTATYEQYF
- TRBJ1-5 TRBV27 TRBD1 TGTGCCAGCAGTTTATCGGGGACAGGGAAGGACCAGCCCCAGCATTTT CASSLSGTGKDQPQHF
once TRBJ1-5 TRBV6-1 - TGTGCCAGCAGTGACCAGACAGTAGCTCAGCCCCAGCATTTT CASSDQTVAQPQHF
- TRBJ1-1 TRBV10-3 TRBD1 TGTGCCATCAGCCGGACAGGGGAGAACACTGAAGCTTTCTTT CAISRTGENTEAFF
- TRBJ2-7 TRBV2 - TGTGCCAGCAGGGGACTCCATTACGAGCAGTACTTC CASRGLHYEQYF
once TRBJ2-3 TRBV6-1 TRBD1 TGTGCCAGCAGGTGGGACAGCGGTACAGATACGCAGTATTTT CASRWDSGTDTQYF
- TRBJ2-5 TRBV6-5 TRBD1 TGTGCCAGCAGTGCCGGGACAGCCCAAGAGACCCAGTACTTC CASSAGTAQETQYF
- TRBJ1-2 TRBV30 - TGTGCCTGGACCCTGGACAGTTATGGCTACACCTTC CAWTLDSYGYTF
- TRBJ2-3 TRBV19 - TGTGCCAGTAGGAGGTCATCGGATACGCAGTATTTT CASRRSSDTQYF
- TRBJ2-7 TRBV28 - TGTGCCAGCAGTTCAGGGACTTCTACCTACGAGCAGTACTTC CASSSGTSTYEQYF
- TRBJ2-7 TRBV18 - TGTGCCAGCTCTCTCGACAGGTCCCGCGAGCAGTACTTC CASSLDRSREQYF
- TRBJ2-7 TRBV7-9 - TGTGCCAGCAGCTCGAAAACTAGCTACGAGCAGTACTTC CASSSKTSYEQYF
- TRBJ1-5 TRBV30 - TGTGCCTGGCGGAAGGGGGAATATCAGCCCCAGCATTTT CAWRKGEYQPQHF
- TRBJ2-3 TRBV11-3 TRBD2 TGTGCCAGCAGCTTATTAGCGGGGGGGAGCACAGATACGCAGTATTTT CASSLLAGGSTDTQYF
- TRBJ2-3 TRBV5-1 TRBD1 TGCGCCAGCAGCCAGAGGACAGGGGGTTTAACAGATACGCAGTATTTT CASSQRTGGLTDTQYF
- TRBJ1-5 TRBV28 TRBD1 TGTGCCAGCAGTCCACCGGGACAGGGGGGTTTTCAGCCCCAGCATTTT CASSPPGQGGFQPQHF
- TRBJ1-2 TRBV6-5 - TGTGCCAGCAGTGATACAGGGAATGGCTACACCTTC CASSDTGNGYTF
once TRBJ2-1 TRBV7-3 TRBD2 TGTGCCAGCAGCCGAACGGGACTAGCGGGTAGGGGGGAGCAGTTCTTC CASSRTGLAGRGEQFF
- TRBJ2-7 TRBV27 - TGTGCCAGCAGTTTTACAGGGGGGGGATACGAGCAGTACTTC CASSFTGGGYEQYF
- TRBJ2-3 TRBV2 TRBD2 TGTGCCAGCAGTCTAGCGGGTGTAACAGATACGCAGTATTTT CASSLAGVTDTQYF
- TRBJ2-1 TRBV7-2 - TGTGCCAGCAGCCTTTTGGCCAACTCCTACAATGAGCAGTTCTTC CASSLLANSYNEQFF
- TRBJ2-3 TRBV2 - TGTGCCAGCAGTGCGGCTAGTACGCAGTATTTT CASSAASTQYF
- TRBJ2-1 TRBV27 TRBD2 TGTGCCAGCAGTTTAGGGGGCGGGAGGAATGAGCAGTTCTTC CASSLGGGRNEQFF
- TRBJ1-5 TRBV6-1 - TGTGCCAGCAGTGAAAGTCCCGAGGGTGCTAGCAATCAGCCCCAGCATTTT CASSESPEGASNQPQHF